The 29 T cell receptor beta chains given below trace back to one sample, sequenced in a study of T-cell memory formation after mild COVID-19. TCRdb passed the 5' RACE reads through MiXCR, listing each CDR3 protein once. Among approximately 350,000 distinct CDR3 sequences, under 15% were seen once, and the ten largest hold over 20%. What was sequenced was PBMCs or a T cell subset sorted from them (not recorded which). The source is a man aged 18 to 30 who had mild COVID-19 (a few samples of this study predate the infection). Cell type and time point are not known.

The chain employs TRBV6-2 or TRBV6-3 and TRBJ1-1, with TRBD1 as a possible D gene (6 bases). The CDR3 is 18 amino acids. Looked up from germline, CDR1 is MNHEY and CDR2 is SVGEGT. Trimming removed 2 bases at V and 1 base at J, with 20 bases between. In nucleotides, the CDR3 is TGTGCCAGCAGTTACAATGCGGACAGCCTGCCACCGAACACTGAAGCTTTCTTT. Amino acid sequence: CASSYNADSLPPNTEAFF.

A word on this clonotype: A much larger clone sits a single nucleotide away, making a read error possible. This chain connects TRBV12-3 or TRBV12-4 to TRBJ2-2, with TRBD2 as a possible D gene (5 bases). V lost 4 bases and J 3 bases, leaving 18 bases between the germline ends. This CDR3 is 17 amino acids long. The CDR3 loop reads CASSSPQVGVDTGELFF. CDR3 nucleotide sequence: TGTGCCAGCAGTTCCCCCCAGGTGGGAGTGGACACCGGGGAGCTGTTTTTT.

The genes are TRBV6-6 and TRBJ1-1; 7 nucleotides align to TRBD1. The CDR3 runs 15 residues. Germline values: CDR1 MNHNY, CDR2 SVGAGI (reference sequence). With 7 bases clipped from V and 5 bases from J, the junction kept 13 bases outside the gene matches. CDR3 sequence (DNA): TGTGCCAGCATAAAGAGACAGGGATCATGGACTGAAGCTTTCTTT. It specifies CASIKRQGSWTEAFF.

Points on this clonotype: An end of the junction differs from the germline gene, which may be a read error. The rearrangement joins TRBV7-9 to TRBJ2-5; 7 bases agree with TRBD1. The CDR3 is 15 amino acids. Germline V gene data show CDR1 as SEHNR and CDR2 as FQNEAQ (reference sequence). The CDR3 is CASSTEEAGGYLASF. The DNA of the CDR3 is TGTGCCAGCAGCACCGAGGAGGCAGGGGGATACCTGGCGTCCTTC.

This clonotype appeared a few times. The chain has TRBV7-9 and TRBJ2-6; D not certain. This CDR3 region has 16 residues. Germline V gives CDR1 SEHNR, CDR2 FQNEAQ (reference sequence). V lost 5 bases, J lost 0 bases, and 11 bases lay in between. Here the CDR3 reads CASSERRRSGANVLTF. For the CDR3, the DNA is TGTGCCAGCAGCGAGCGACGGCGCTCTGGGGCCAACGTCCTGACTTTC.

CDR3 residues: CASSWVVMETQYF. CDR3 coding DNA: TGTGCCAGCAGTTGGGTGGTTATGGAGACCCAGTACTTC. The J gene is TRBJ2-5, the V gene TRBV6-2 or TRBV6-3; D gene unclear. The CDR3 extends over 13 amino acids. Germline V gene lookup returns CDR1 MNHEY and CDR2 SVGEGT. V lost 4 bases and J 5 bases, leaving 11 bases between the germline ends.

A few counts support this clonotype. The V call is TRBV7-9, the J call TRBJ1-1; no reliable D call. The germline V and J ends were trimmed by 5 bases and 4 bases, with 8 bases remaining between them. The CDR3 is 12 amino acids. Germline-derived CDR1 and CDR2 are SEHNR and FQNEAQ (reference sequence). The CDR3 region is CASSPYATEAFF. CDR3 nucleotide sequence: TGTGCCAGCAGCCCTTATGCCACTGAAGCTTTCTTT.

There are many counts of this clonotype. In DNA form, the CDR3 reads TGTGCCAGCAGCTCCCAGGTTGGCTACGAGCAGTACTTC. Residues: CASSSQVGYEQYF. The V gene is TRBV6-2 or TRBV6-3, the J gene TRBJ2-7; no clear D. The V end lost 6 bases, the J end lost 3 bases, and 12 bases lay between the germline ends. Germline V gives CDR1 MNHEY, CDR2 SVGEGT. This CDR3 is 13 amino acids long.

The rearrangement links TRBV27 to TRBJ2-7; 7 bases agree with TRBD2. CDR1 is MNHEY, CDR2 SMNVEV, per germline (reference sequence). This CDR3 has 13 residues. With 6 bases clipped from V and 6 bases from J, the junction kept 8 bases outside the gene matches. The CDR3 reads CASRLAELVEQYV. For the CDR3, the DNA is TGTGCCAGCAGGCTAGCGGAGTTGGTCGAGCAGTACGTC.

The rearrangement uses TRBV6-2 or TRBV6-3 and TRBJ1-1, with D unclear. Trimming took 6 bases from V and 7 from J, leaving 12 bases between them. CDR1 is MNHEY and CDR2 is SVGEGT in the germline V gene. The length of the CDR3 is 12 residues. CDR3 coding DNA: TGTGCCAGCAGGGATACAGATTATGAAGCTTTCTTT. It yields the protein CASRDTDYEAFF.

The V call is TRBV10-3, the J call TRBJ1-1; the D gene is possibly TRBD1 (6 bases). Germline V gene sequence: CDR1 ENHRY, CDR2 SYGVKD. This CDR3 is 14 amino acids long. V was clipped by 4 bases and J by 1 base, with 10 bases between them. CDR3 in DNA: TGTGCCATCAGTGGTTCCAGGGGGAACACTGAAGCTTTCTTT. Translating it yields CAISGSRGNTEAFF.

In this sample, this clonotype turned up many times. The V and J genes are TRBV4-1 and TRBJ1-2; D not certain. CDR1 and CDR2 from the germline V gene are MGHRA and YSYEKL. The germline V and J ends were trimmed by 4 bases and 7 bases, with 19 bases remaining between them. The CDR3 sequence is 15 residues long. CDR3 DNA: TGCGCCAGCAGCCGCCCGGGAGAGGGTCTCTTTGGCTACACCTTC. This codes for CASSRPGEGLFGYTF.

This clonotype was detected only a few times. This chain links TRBV9 with TRBJ2-3, with D maybe TRBD2 (6 bases). CDR1 is SGDLS and CDR2 is YYNGEE in the germline V gene. V was pared by 3 bases and J by 2 bases, with 10 bases between. The CDR3 loop spans 14 amino acids. CDR3 in DNA: TGTGCCAGCAGCGCGAGCGGGTCCACAGATACGCAGTATTTT. This codes for CASSASGSTDTQYF. The variable domain in full, with the rest retrieved from reference TRBV9 and TRBJ2-3, is DSGVTQTPKHLITATGQRVTLRCSPRSGDLSVYWYQQSLDQGLQFLIQYYNGEERAKGNILERFSAQQFPDLHSELNLSSLELGDSALYFCASSASGSTDTQYFGPGTRLTVL.

This clonotype was detected many times. J is TRBJ2-7 and V is TRBV5-1; D perhaps matches TRBD2 (6 bases). The germline V gene encodes CDR1 SGHRS and CDR2 YFSETQ. Trimming took 4 bases from V and 3 from J, leaving 14 bases between them. This CDR3 has 14 residues. CDR3 coding DNA: TGCGCCAGCAGCGGAGGGCCCAGCCTCTACGAGCAGTACTTC. Translating it yields CASSGGPSLYEQYF.

This clonotype was seen more than once but under ten times. CDR3 in DNA: TGCAGCGTCTCGCCCTTGGGGGCCAACGTCCTGACTTTC. This translates into CSVSPLGANVLTF. The chain has TRBV29-1 and TRBJ2-6; D gene uncertain. Trimming pared 6 bases from V and 4 bases from J, leaving 10 bases between. Germline loops: CDR1 SQVTM, CDR2 ANQGSEA. The CDR3 is 13 amino acids.

This clonotype was found many times. This CDR3 reads CASTGTGEYNEQFF. Written as DNA, the CDR3 is TGTGCCAGCACTGGGACAGGGGAGTACAATGAGCAGTTCTTC. The V call is TRBV12-3 or TRBV12-4, the J call TRBJ2-1; 10 bases agree with TRBD1. The V gene end was trimmed by 7 bases and the J gene end by 4 bases; junction bases not matched to a gene: 4. The CDR3 is made up of 14 amino acids.

V is TRBV4-1 and J is TRBJ2-3, with D maybe TRBD2 (5 bases). The CDR3 spans 13 residues. Germline V CDR1 and CDR2: MGHRA, YSYEKL. Trimming took 2 bases from V and 5 from J, leaving 8 bases between them. CDR3 protein: CASSQPGRDTQYF. The CDR3 nucleotides are TGCGCCAGCAGCCAACCTGGGAGAGATACGCAGTATTTT.

The DNA of the CDR3 is TGCGCCAGCAGCAGGGGTGAAAATTCACCCCTCCACTTT. It encodes CASSRGENSPLHF. The genes are TRBV5-1 and TRBJ1-6; possibly TRBD1 for D (5 bases). Germline V gene sequence: CDR1 SGHRS, CDR2 YFSETQ. Trimming pared 4 bases from V and 7 bases from J, leaving 9 bases between. This CDR3 has 13 amino acids.

This clonotype was counted only a few times. The chain employs TRBV6-5 and TRBJ2-7, with D perhaps TRBD1 (5 bases). Germline V lookup: CDR1 MNHEY, CDR2 SVGAGI. Trimming stripped 6 bases from V and 2 bases from J, with 14 bases between. The CDR3 contains 14 residues. CDR3 sequence reads: CASSSQGPPYEQYV. CDR3 in DNA: TGTGCCAGCAGCTCCCAGGGTCCTCCCTACGAGCAGTACGTC.

This chain uses TRBV4-1 with TRBJ1-6, with D perhaps matching TRBD1 (6 bases). There are 18 residues in the CDR3. V gave up 8 bases and J gave up 7 bases, with 27 bases separating them. Germline lookup yields CDR1 MGHRA and CDR2 YSYEKL. CDR3 protein: CASGTTGTAVGWNSPLHF. Here the CDR3 DNA reads TGCGCCAGCGGCACCACAGGGACGGCAGTAGGGTGGAATTCACCCCTCCACTTT.

This clonotype was observed a single time. V gene TRBV20-1 combines with J gene TRBJ2-7, with 7 bases lining up with TRBD1. V lost 6 bases, J lost 2 bases, and 4 bases stayed unmatched. The CDR3 contains 12 residues. Germline V CDR1 and CDR2: DFQATT, SNEGSKA (reference sequence). Here the CDR3 reads CSARDRAYEQYF. As DNA, the CDR3 is TGCAGTGCCAGGGACAGAGCCTACGAGCAGTACTTC.

Only a few counts were recorded for this clonotype. The rearrangement joins TRBV5-1 to TRBJ1-2; perhaps TRBD1 as D (5 bases). This CDR3 has 15 amino acids. V shed 5 bases and J shed 8 bases, with 22 bases lying between them. Germline CDR1 SGHRS, CDR2 YFSETQ. The CDR3 here is CASRVSGTPTWGYTF. In DNA, the CDR3 is TGCGCCAGCAGAGTCTCCGGGACTCCGACCTGGGGCTACACCTTC.

This clonotype showed up just a few times. The V call is TRBV7-2, the J call TRBJ1-2, with 9 bases identical to TRBD1. Losses at the gene ends were 5 bases for V and 5 bases for J; bases not matched to a gene: 9. This CDR3 is 15 amino acids long. CDR1 and CDR2 from the germline V gene are SGHTA and FQGNSA. CDR3 in DNA: TGTGCCAGCAGCCCAAGGACAGGGGATACTTATGGCTACACCTTC. It encodes CASSPRTGDTYGYTF.

The V call is TRBV6-1, the J call TRBJ2-3; 8 nucleotides agree with TRBD1. This CDR3 has 14 residues. V gave up 6 bases and J gave up 2 bases; unmatched junction bases: 4. CDR1 and CDR2 from the germline V gene are MNHNS and SASEGT. The CDR3 sequence is CASRDREDTDTQYF. The DNA of the CDR3 is TGTGCCAGCAGGGACAGGGAAGACACAGATACGCAGTATTTT.

V and J are TRBV4-3 and TRBJ2-1; 8 bases are shared with TRBD2. Germline V gene data show CDR1 as LGHNA and CDR2 as YSLEER. The CDR3 extends over 17 amino acids. With V trimmed by 3 bases and J by 0 bases, 7 bases remained unmatched. CDR3: CASSQDTSGSSYNEQFF. The CDR3 DNA follows: TGCGCCAGCAGCCAGGACACTAGCGGAAGCTCCTACAATGAGCAGTTCTTC.

This clonotype appeared a few times. The chain is built from TRBV7-9 and TRBJ2-7; 7 positions match TRBD1. CDR1 and CDR2 (germline): SEHNR, FQNEAQ (reference sequence). This CDR3 has 13 residues. V dropped 5 bases and J dropped 3; count of bases not matched to a gene: 4. CDR3 DNA: TGTGCCAGCAGCACGGACAGGTACTACGAGCAGTACGTC. Translating it yields CASSTDRYYEQYV.

The chain links TRBV6-5 to TRBJ2-1; the match to TRBD1 covers 11 bases. J lost 8 bases, V lost 6 bases, and 6 bases had no gene match. This CDR3 is 14 amino acids long. CDR1 is MNHEY, CDR2 SVGAGI, per germline. The CDR3, as DNA: TGTGCCAGCAGGAGGACAGGGGGCATCGATGAGCAGTTCTTC. Translated, it gives CASRRTGGIDEQFF.

This chain links TRBV6-2 or TRBV6-3 with TRBJ2-7, with D possibly being TRBD2 (6 bases). Germline V gene data show CDR1 as MNHEY and CDR2 as SVGEGT. This CDR3 region has 14 residues. Trimming removed 6 bases at V and 7 bases at J, with 19 bases between. CDR3 residues: CASSQGLSVSEQYF. For the CDR3, the DNA is TGTGCCAGCAGCCAGGGACTTAGCGTCTCTGAGCAGTACTTC.

The rearrangement uses TRBV12-3 or TRBV12-4 and TRBJ2-5; D might be TRBD1 or TRBD2, each matching 7 bases. The CDR3 has 15 amino acids. V lost 7 bases and J 5 bases, leaving 20 bases between the germline ends. CDR3 protein: CASTRQGGVRETQYF. CDR3 bases: TGTGCCAGCACCCGCCAGGGGGGGGTGAGGGAGACCCAGTACTTC.